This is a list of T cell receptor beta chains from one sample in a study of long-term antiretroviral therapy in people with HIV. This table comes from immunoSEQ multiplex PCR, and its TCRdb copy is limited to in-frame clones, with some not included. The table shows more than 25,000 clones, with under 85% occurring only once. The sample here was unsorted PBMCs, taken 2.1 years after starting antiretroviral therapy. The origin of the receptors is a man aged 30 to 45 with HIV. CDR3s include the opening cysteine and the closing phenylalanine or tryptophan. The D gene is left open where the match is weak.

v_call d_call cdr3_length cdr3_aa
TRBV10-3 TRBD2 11 CATSGGNEQFF
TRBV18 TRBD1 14 CASSPWDRGGEQYF
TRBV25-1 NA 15 CASSEFGGIGYEQYF
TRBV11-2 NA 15 CASSLDGRLNTEAFF
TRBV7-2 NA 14 CASSSWAGNQPQHF
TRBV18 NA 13 CASSPRVGTEAFF
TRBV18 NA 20 CASSPPRQGGYQSSYNEQFF
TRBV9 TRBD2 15 CASSGPTPGLGEQFF
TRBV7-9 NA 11 CATWGTGELFF
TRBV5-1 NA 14 CASSLASGNEKLFF
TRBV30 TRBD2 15 CAWTLWGGAYNEQFF
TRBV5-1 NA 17 CASSSGRDSPSYNEQFF
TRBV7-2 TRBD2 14 CASSQRGGVGELFF
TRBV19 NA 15 CASSIGSGGGYEQYF
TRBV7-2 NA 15 CASSLRAGYGNTIYF
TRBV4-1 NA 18 CASSQALGALYSNQPQHF
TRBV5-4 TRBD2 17 CASSLLAGGLGYNEQFF
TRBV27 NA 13 CASSKRPRDEQFF
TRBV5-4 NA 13 CASSGGRGEKLFF
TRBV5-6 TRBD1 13 CASSFTGADEQYF
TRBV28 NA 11 CASRGKPEAFF
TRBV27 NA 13 CASSLGQGSEAFF
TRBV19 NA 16 CASSRSGSRESDTQYF
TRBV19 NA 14 CASSITGVNYGYTF
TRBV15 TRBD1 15 CATSNGQGDNSPLHF
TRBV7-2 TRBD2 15 CASSLIRAGGFEQYF
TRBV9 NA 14 CASSVAAATGEAFF
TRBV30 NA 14 CAWSYLKGGNTIYF
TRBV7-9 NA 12 CASSADRGELFF
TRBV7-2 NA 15 CASSLVSATNYGYTF
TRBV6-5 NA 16 CASSYDGTYVHYGYTF
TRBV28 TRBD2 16 CASGPRGTSGVYEQYF
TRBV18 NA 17 CASSPPNVPLSGNTIYF
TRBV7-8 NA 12 CASSEDPREQYF
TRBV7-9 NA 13 CASSPPIRETQYF
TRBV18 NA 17 CASLRHRLGRTNEKLFF
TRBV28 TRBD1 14 CATLRTGWAGELFF
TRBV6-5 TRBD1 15 CASSSGTGRDQPQHF
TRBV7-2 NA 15 CASSLGGVNTGELFF
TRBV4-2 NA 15 CASSQVLGGPYEQYF
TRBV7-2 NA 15 CASSPRTAGNTEAFF
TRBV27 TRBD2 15 CASSFQAGGPVGQYF
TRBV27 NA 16 CASSLSIRQNTGELFF
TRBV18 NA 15 CASSPTGQSNTEAFF
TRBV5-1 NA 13 CASSLFVTGELFF
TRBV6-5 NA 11 CASSYSETQYF
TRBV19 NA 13 CASSTSGNYGYTF
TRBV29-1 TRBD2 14 CSVEGLGPWEEQYF
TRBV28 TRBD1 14 CASLKRDSAYEQYF
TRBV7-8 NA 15 CASSLGPEGNTEAFF
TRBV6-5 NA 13 CASRRSYTYEQYF
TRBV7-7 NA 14 CASSLADRGYEQYF
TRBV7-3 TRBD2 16 CASSASGGANTGELFF